This T cell receptor beta chain emerged from a study of cytomegalovirus exposure and HLA in healthy donors. In the case of this clone: Its antigen is unidentified.

Broader study findings: Versus the approximately 700-donor mean, an Asian-associated ancestry cluster reportedly showed fewer N-insertions in a later analysis. A later analysis, which compared TCR beta chains of equal frequency, found the HLA-associated ones more clonally expanded.

This PCR relied on a set of 60 Vbeta primers and 13 Jbeta primers. Sequencing was performed with immunoSEQ multiplex PCR; in TCRdb, only in-frame clones are kept and a portion is missing. Of hundreds of thousands of clones listed, around two thirds are singletons. Donors were nominally healthy when sampled, though unrecorded immune exposures were likely. The clonotype originates from a female donor in good health and CMV-seronegative. The sequenced sample was PBMCs.

CDR3 DNA: TGTGCCAGCAGCTTAGTAGGGGGCAGCTCCTATAATTCACCCCTCCACTTT. This sequence encodes CASSLVGGSSYNSPLHF. The chain combines TRBV7-2 with TRBJ1-6; 7 positions match TRBD1. V was pared by 1 base and J by 0 bases, with 3 bases of the junction left unmatched. The germline V gene encodes CDR1 SGHTA and CDR2 FQGNSA. The CDR3 extends over 17 amino acids.